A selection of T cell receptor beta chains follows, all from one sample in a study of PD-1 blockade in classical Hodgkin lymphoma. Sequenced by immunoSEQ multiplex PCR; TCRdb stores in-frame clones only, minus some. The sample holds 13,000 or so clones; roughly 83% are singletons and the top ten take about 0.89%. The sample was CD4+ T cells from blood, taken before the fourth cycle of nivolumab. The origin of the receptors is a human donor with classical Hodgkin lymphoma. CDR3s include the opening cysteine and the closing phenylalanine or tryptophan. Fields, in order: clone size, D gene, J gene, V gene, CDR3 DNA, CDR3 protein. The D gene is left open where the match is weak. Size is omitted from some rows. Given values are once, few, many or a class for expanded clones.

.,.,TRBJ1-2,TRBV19,TGTGCCAGTAGTATACCCCCAGCTTGGAGCTACACCTTC,CASSIPPAWSYTF
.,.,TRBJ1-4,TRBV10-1,TGCGCCAGCAGTGAGTGGAAGGGGGGAAAACTGTTTTTT,CASSEWKGGKLFF
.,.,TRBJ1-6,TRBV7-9,TGTGCCAGCAGCTTAGGGCGCGGGATTGGACCCCTCCACTTT,CASSLGRGIGPLHF
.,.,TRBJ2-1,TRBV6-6,TGTGCCAGCAGTTACCACTGGTCCACTAATGAGCAGTTCTTC,CASSYHWSTNEQFF
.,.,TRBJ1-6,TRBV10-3,TGTGCCATCAAAGGGATACTTAATTCACCCCTCCACTTT,CAIKGILNSPLHF
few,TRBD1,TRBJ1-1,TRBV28,TGTGCTTGCAGGGGGGACACTGAAGCTTTCTTT,CACRGDTEAFF
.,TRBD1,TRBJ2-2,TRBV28,TGTGCCAGCAGAAAGGGGACAGCGAACACCGGGGAGCTGTTTTTT,CASRKGTANTGELFF
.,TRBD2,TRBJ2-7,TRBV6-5,TGTGCCAGCAGGTCCTTAGCGGGAAGGTACGAGCAGTACTTC,CASRSLAGRYEQYF
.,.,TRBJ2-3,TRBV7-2,TGTGCCAGCAGCTTATCAGATACGCAGTATTTT,CASSLSDTQYF
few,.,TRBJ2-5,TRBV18,TGTGCCAGCTCACCTGGGCTGGAGACCCAGTACTTC,CASSPGLETQYF
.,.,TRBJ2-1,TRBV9,TGTGCCAGCAGCGCCGGCCAAGGGGGGTATACCCACAATGAGCAGTTCTTC,CASSAGQGGYTHNEQFF
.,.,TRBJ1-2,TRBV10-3,TGTGCCATCAGTGAGAGAGGACTTACTAGCTATGGCTACACCTTC,CAISERGLTSYGYTF
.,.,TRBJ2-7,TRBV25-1,TGTGCCTGCAGGGGGAGGTACGAGCAGTACTTC,CACRGRYEQYF
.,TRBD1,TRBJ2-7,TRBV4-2,TGTGCCAGCAGCAAGGACAGGAACTACGAGCAGTACTTC,CASSKDRNYEQYF
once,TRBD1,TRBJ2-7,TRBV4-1,TGCGCCAGCCCCCCGGAGGACAGGGAAACTTACGAGCAGTACTTC,CASPPEDRETYEQYF
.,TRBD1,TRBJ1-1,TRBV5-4,TGTGCCAGCAGCTTTTCGATAGGGGGCGCGGACACTGAAGCTTTCTTT,CASSFSIGGADTEAFF
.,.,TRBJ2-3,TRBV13,TGTGCCAGCAGCTTAAACGGGGGTATCACAGATACGCAGTATTTT,CASSLNGGITDTQYF
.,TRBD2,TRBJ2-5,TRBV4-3,TGCGCCAGCAGCCCTTCGATAGCGGGGGAGACCCAGTACTTC,CASSPSIAGETQYF
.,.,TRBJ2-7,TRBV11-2,TGTGCCAGCAGCCCCCGTAAAGGGAGCTACGAGCAGTACTTC,CASSPRKGSYEQYF
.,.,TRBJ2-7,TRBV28,TGTGCCAGCAGTTTAAGGGCCCTTTACCCCTACGAGCAGTACTTC,CASSLRALYPYEQYF
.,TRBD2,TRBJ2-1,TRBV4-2,TGTGCCAGCAGCCACGACCCCCAGCGGGAGAGGGGGAATGAGCAGTTCTTC,CASSHDPQRERGNEQFF
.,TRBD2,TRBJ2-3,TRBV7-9,TGTGCCAGCAGCTTCCCTAGCGGTACGCAGTATTTT,CASSFPSGTQYF
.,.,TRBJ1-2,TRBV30,TGTGCCTGGAGTGTACTGGCCTACAGTAGCTATGGCTACACCTTC,CAWSVLAYSSYGYTF
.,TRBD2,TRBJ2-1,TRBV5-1,TGCGCCAGCAGCTTGACTTCAAGCGGGGGGGCTGATGAGCAGTTCTTC,CASSLTSSGGADEQFF
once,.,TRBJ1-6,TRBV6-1,TGTGCCAGCAGTGAAGTTAATAGGTCACCCCTCCACTTT,CASSEVNRSPLHF
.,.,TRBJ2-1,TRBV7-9,TGTGCCAGCACCACTTGGGGCCGCAGCTCCTACAATGAGCAGTTCTTC,CASTTWGRSSYNEQFF
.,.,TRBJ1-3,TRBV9,TGTGCCAGCAGCGTAGCGGTCTCTGGAAACACCATATATTTT,CASSVAVSGNTIYF
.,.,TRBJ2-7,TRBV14,TGTGCCAGCGGAGAGAATTGGACAGACTCTTGCTACGAGCAGTACTTC,CASGENWTDSCYEQYF
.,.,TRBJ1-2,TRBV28,TGTGCCAGCAGTTTGATACAGAACTATGGCTACACCTTC,CASSLIQNYGYTF
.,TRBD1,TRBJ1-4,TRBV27,TGTGCCAGCAGTTTATTGCTGGGACAGGGTGAAAAACTGTTTTTT,CASSLLLGQGEKLFF
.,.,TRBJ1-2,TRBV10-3,TGTGCCATCACTTCATCATATGGCTACACCTTC,CAITSSYGYTF
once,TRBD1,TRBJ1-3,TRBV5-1,TGCGCCAGCAGCTCACGGACAGGCCCTGGAAACACCATATATTTT,CASSSRTGPGNTIYF
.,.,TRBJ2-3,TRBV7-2,TGTGCCAGCAGCGTACCCCCGAGACGGACCTGGGGCACAGATACGCAGTATTTT,CASSVPPRRTWGTDTQYF
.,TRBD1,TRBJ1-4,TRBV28,TGTGCCAGCACCCGGGCAGGGACAGGAGGTGAAAAACTGTTTTTT,CASTRAGTGGEKLFF
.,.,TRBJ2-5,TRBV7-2,TGTGCCAGCAGTCACAGGGAGACCCAGTACTTC,CASSHRETQYF
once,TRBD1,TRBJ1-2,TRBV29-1,TGCAGCGTTGAGCGATTCCGGACAGGTGATAACTATGGCTACACCTTC,CSVERFRTGDNYGYTF
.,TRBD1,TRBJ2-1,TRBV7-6,TGTGCCAGCAGACAGGGGGAACGCACAGGACACAATGAGCAGTTCTTC,CASRQGERTGHNEQFF
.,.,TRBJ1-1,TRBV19,TGTGCCAGTAGTATAGAACAGGATGATGAAGCTTTCTTT,CASSIEQDDEAFF
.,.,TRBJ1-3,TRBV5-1,TGCGCCAGCAGCTTGGCCCAGGGGAAGGCTGGAAACACCATATATTTT,CASSLAQGKAGNTIYF
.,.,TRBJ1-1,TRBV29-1,TGCAGCGTTGGGGGCAGGATGAACACTGAAGCTTTCTTT,CSVGGRMNTEAFF
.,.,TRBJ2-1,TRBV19,TGTGCCAGTAGCCGATTTTTAGGAAGGGATGGCGATGAGCAGTTCTTC,CASSRFLGRDGDEQFF
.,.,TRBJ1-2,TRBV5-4,TGTGCCAGCAGTCTCGTGGATGTCTATGGCTACACCTTC,CASSLVDVYGYTF
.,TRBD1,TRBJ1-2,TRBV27,TGTGCCAGCAGTCGAGGACAGGTCGGGACGGGGCATGGCTACACCTTC,CASSRGQVGTGHGYTF
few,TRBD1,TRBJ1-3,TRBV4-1,TGCGCCAGCAGCCACCCGGGACAGGGCGCAAACACCATATATTTT,CASSHPGQGANTIYF
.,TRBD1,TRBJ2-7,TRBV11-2,TGTGCCAGCAGCTTAGGAGGTGACAGGGTACGTCTCTGGGCCTACGAGCAGTACTTC,CASSLGGDRVRLWAYEQYF
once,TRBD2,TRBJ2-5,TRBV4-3,TGCGCCAGCAGCCGTAGCGGGGGAAACCAAGAGACCCAGTACTTC,CASSRSGGNQETQYF
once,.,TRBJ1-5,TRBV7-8,TGTGCCAGCAGCTTAGCTGCTAAGGCTGGTCAGCCCCAGCATTTT,CASSLAAKAGQPQHF
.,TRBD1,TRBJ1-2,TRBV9,TGTGCCAGCAGCGTCCGGGACAGGGCAGGAATTGGTGGCTACACCTTC,CASSVRDRAGIGGYTF